The rows below give T cell receptor beta chains drawn from one sample of a study of blood T cell repertoires in COVID-19. Data came from immunoSEQ multiplex PCR; TCRdb stores just in-frame clones and leaves some out. The sample contains approximately 170,000 clones, over 75% of which appear only once. The sample was peripheral blood. The receptors come from a man between 65 and 85 years old who had recovered from COVID-19. Both conserved end residues are part of each CDR3. Fields, in order: V gene, clone size, J gene, D gene, CDR3 DNA, CDR3 protein. A D gene is named only where the DNA matches it firmly. Rows may omit the clone size; those that give it use once, few, many or a size class.

v_call: TRBV2; clone_size: once; j_call: TRBJ2-2; d_call: TRBD1; cdr3_nt: TGTGCCAGCAGTCGACAGGGGGACACCGGGGAGCTGTTTTTT; cdr3_aa: CASSRQGDTGELFF
v_call: TRBV18; clone_size: -; j_call: TRBJ2-6; d_call: TRBD1; cdr3_nt: TGTGCCAGCTCACGTTCGGGACAGGGGGCTGGTGGGGCCAACGTCCTGACTTTC; cdr3_aa: CASSRSGQGAGGANVLTF
v_call: TRBV11-2; clone_size: -; j_call: TRBJ1-6; d_call: -; cdr3_nt: TGTGCCAGCAGCTTAGAACCAGGTTGGAATTCACCCCTCCACTTT; cdr3_aa: CASSLEPGWNSPLHF
v_call: TRBV4-1; clone_size: -; j_call: TRBJ2-1; d_call: TRBD2; cdr3_nt: TGCGCCAGCAGCCAACCGGGACTAGCGGGCTCAAGCTCCTACAATGAGCAGTTCTTC; cdr3_aa: CASSQPGLAGSSSYNEQFF
v_call: TRBV27; clone_size: -; j_call: TRBJ2-7; d_call: TRBD2; cdr3_nt: TGTGCCAGCAGTCCGACTAGCGGGAGGGCCTACGAGCAGTACTTC; cdr3_aa: CASSPTSGRAYEQYF
v_call: TRBV28; clone_size: -; j_call: TRBJ2-7; d_call: -; cdr3_nt: TGTGCCAGCAGCCGACAGGTCTACGAGCAGTACTTC; cdr3_aa: CASSRQVYEQYF
v_call: TRBV30; clone_size: -; j_call: TRBJ1-1; d_call: -; cdr3_nt: TGTGCCTGGAAACTGACAGGTCTCACTGAAGCTTTCTTT; cdr3_aa: CAWKLTGLTEAFF
v_call: TRBV19; clone_size: few; j_call: TRBJ1-2; d_call: TRBD1; cdr3_nt: TGTGCCAGTAGTATAGGAAGACAGGGGGCTTTCAACTATGGCTACACCTTC; cdr3_aa: CASSIGRQGAFNYGYTF
v_call: TRBV20-1; clone_size: -; j_call: TRBJ2-1; d_call: TRBD2; cdr3_nt: TGCAGTGCTAGATTAATGACTAGCCTGTTCTTC; cdr3_aa: CSARLMTSLFF
v_call: TRBV7-8; clone_size: -; j_call: TRBJ1-1; d_call: -; cdr3_nt: TGTGCCAGCAGCTTACCCGTGGGCAGCACTGAAGCTTTCTTT; cdr3_aa: CASSLPVGSTEAFF
v_call: TRBV5-1; clone_size: few; j_call: TRBJ2-2; d_call: -; cdr3_nt: TGCGCCAGCAGCTTGGTTCGACAAAACACCGGGGAGCTGTTTTTT; cdr3_aa: CASSLVRQNTGELFF
v_call: TRBV5-6; clone_size: -; j_call: TRBJ2-7; d_call: -; cdr3_nt: TGTGCCAGCAGCACACCAAGTTACGAGCAGTACTTC; cdr3_aa: CASSTPSYEQYF
v_call: TRBV30; clone_size: once; j_call: TRBJ2-2; d_call: -; cdr3_nt: TGTGCCTGGGCCCTAGGGGTAACGACCGGGGAGCTGTTTTTT; cdr3_aa: CAWALGVTTGELFF
v_call: TRBV7-9; clone_size: -; j_call: TRBJ1-3; d_call: -; cdr3_nt: TGTGCCAGCAGCCCCAGGGGTGGAAACACCATATATTTT; cdr3_aa: CASSPRGGNTIYF
v_call: TRBV19; clone_size: once; j_call: TRBJ1-2; d_call: -; cdr3_nt: TGTGCCAGTAGTCAGGCTAACTATGGCTACACCTTC; cdr3_aa: CASSQANYGYTF
v_call: TRBV28; clone_size: -; j_call: TRBJ2-7; d_call: TRBD2; cdr3_nt: TGTGCCAGCAGAAAGCGGGAGCAGCAGTACTTC; cdr3_aa: CASRKREQQYF
v_call: TRBV5-1; clone_size: few; j_call: TRBJ2-7; d_call: TRBD1; cdr3_nt: TGCGCCAGCAGCAGGCCGGGACAGCACTACGAGCAGTACTTC; cdr3_aa: CASSRPGQHYEQYF
v_call: TRBV6-5; clone_size: -; j_call: TRBJ2-5; d_call: -; cdr3_nt: TGTGCCAGCTTCAACAGGCAAGAAGAGACCCAGTACTTC; cdr3_aa: CASFNRQEETQYF
v_call: TRBV4-3; clone_size: -; j_call: TRBJ2-5; d_call: TRBD2; cdr3_nt: TGCGCCAGCAGCCAAGATATTAGCGGGAGACAGACCCAGTACTTC; cdr3_aa: CASSQDISGRQTQYF
v_call: TRBV13; clone_size: -; j_call: TRBJ2-7; d_call: -; cdr3_nt: TGTGCCAGCAGCTTAGTAGCCAGTGGCGAGCAGTACTTC; cdr3_aa: CASSLVASGEQYF
v_call: TRBV25-1; clone_size: -; j_call: TRBJ2-4; d_call: -; cdr3_nt: TGTGCCAGCACGACAGCCGTTAGAAAACTAGCCAAAAACATTCAGTACTTC; cdr3_aa: CASTTAVRKLAKNIQYF
v_call: TRBV5-4; clone_size: -; j_call: TRBJ2-3; d_call: -; cdr3_nt: TGTGCCAGCAGCTTGGGCAGGTCCCACCTGGATACGCAGTATTTT; cdr3_aa: CASSLGRSHLDTQYF
v_call: TRBV2; clone_size: -; j_call: TRBJ1-4; d_call: -; cdr3_nt: TGTGCCAGCAGTGAAACCCCGTCGAACCTGGGCGAAAAACTGTTTTTT; cdr3_aa: CASSETPSNLGEKLFF
v_call: TRBV6-5; clone_size: few; j_call: TRBJ2-5; d_call: -; cdr3_nt: TGTGCCAGCAGCTCCGGAGGCCCCAAAGGAACCCAGTACTTC; cdr3_aa: CASSSGGPKGTQYF
v_call: TRBV5-1; clone_size: few; j_call: TRBJ2-2; d_call: -; cdr3_nt: TGCGCCAGCAGCTTGGGAGATGCCGGGGAGCTGTTTTTT; cdr3_aa: CASSLGDAGELFF
v_call: TRBV18; clone_size: once; j_call: TRBJ2-7; d_call: TRBD1; cdr3_nt: TGTGCCAGCTCACAGGGACAGGGGGAGACCTACGAGCAGTACTTC; cdr3_aa: CASSQGQGETYEQYF
v_call: TRBV6-6; clone_size: -; j_call: TRBJ1-1; d_call: -; cdr3_nt: TGTGCCAGCAGTTCACAGGTCTTGACTGAAGCTTTCTTT; cdr3_aa: CASSSQVLTEAFF
v_call: TRBV28; clone_size: -; j_call: TRBJ1-2; d_call: TRBD1; cdr3_nt: TGTGCCAGCAGTCAGCTCGGACAGGCCAACTATGGCTACACCTTC; cdr3_aa: CASSQLGQANYGYTF
v_call: TRBV5-5; clone_size: -; j_call: TRBJ1-2; d_call: -; cdr3_nt: TGTGCCAGCAGCTTAGATGTAGGCGGGGGCGTCTTTGGCTACACCTTC; cdr3_aa: CASSLDVGGGVFGYTF
v_call: TRBV4-2; clone_size: -; j_call: TRBJ2-5; d_call: -; cdr3_nt: TGTGCCAGCAGCCAAGATAGCCAGAGGAAAGAGACCCAGTACTTC; cdr3_aa: CASSQDSQRKETQYF
v_call: TRBV11-2; clone_size: -; j_call: TRBJ2-1; d_call: TRBD2; cdr3_nt: TGTGCCAGCAGCTTAGGAGTCGGGAGGGGGAACAATGAGCAGTTCTTC; cdr3_aa: CASSLGVGRGNNEQFF
v_call: TRBV6-2/TRBV6-3; clone_size: -; j_call: TRBJ2-2; d_call: TRBD2; cdr3_nt: TGTGCCAGCAGTTTGGCTAGCGGGAGGGCCGACACCGGGGAGCTGTTTTTT; cdr3_aa: CASSLASGRADTGELFF
v_call: TRBV19; clone_size: -; j_call: TRBJ1-3; d_call: -; cdr3_nt: TGTGCCAGTAGCCCCGGGGCTGGAAACACCATATATTTT; cdr3_aa: CASSPGAGNTIYF
v_call: TRBV6-2/TRBV6-3; clone_size: -; j_call: TRBJ2-7; d_call: -; cdr3_nt: TGTGCCAGCAGTTACCGGCGGGGGCTCAGCTACGAGCAGTACTTC; cdr3_aa: CASSYRRGLSYEQYF
v_call: TRBV7-2; clone_size: -; j_call: TRBJ2-7; d_call: TRBD2; cdr3_nt: TGTGCCAGCAGCTTAGTGGGCGGGAGGAGCGCCGAGCAGTACTTC; cdr3_aa: CASSLVGGRSAEQYF
v_call: TRBV7-2; clone_size: -; j_call: TRBJ2-1; d_call: TRBD2; cdr3_nt: TGTGCCAGCAGCTGGAGCGGGAGTGGTTTCGCCTACAATGAGCAGTTCTTC; cdr3_aa: CASSWSGSGFAYNEQFF
v_call: TRBV5-8; clone_size: -; j_call: TRBJ2-5; d_call: -; cdr3_nt: TGTGCCAGCAGCTCCGGAGTGGGGACACGACAAGAGACCCAGTACTTC; cdr3_aa: CASSSGVGTRQETQYF
v_call: TRBV5-1; clone_size: -; j_call: TRBJ1-4; d_call: TRBD1; cdr3_nt: TGCGCCAGCAGCTCCCAGGGGGTCACTAATGAAAAACTGTTTTTT; cdr3_aa: CASSSQGVTNEKLFF
v_call: TRBV4-1; clone_size: -; j_call: TRBJ2-5; d_call: TRBD1; cdr3_nt: TGCGCCAGCAGCCATACGCCGGGACAGGGGTCGAGCGACCAGTACTTC; cdr3_aa: CASSHTPGQGSSDQYF
v_call: TRBV5-1; clone_size: -; j_call: TRBJ1-3; d_call: -; cdr3_nt: TGCGCCAGCAGCTGGCCAAAGGAGGAAACCTCTGGAAACACCATATATTTT; cdr3_aa: CASSWPKEETSGNTIYF
v_call: TRBV2; clone_size: -; j_call: TRBJ1-2; d_call: -; cdr3_nt: TGTGCCAGCAGAAACTCACGACAGTTCGGCTACACCTTC; cdr3_aa: CASRNSRQFGYTF
v_call: TRBV28; clone_size: once; j_call: TRBJ1-4; d_call: TRBD1; cdr3_nt: TGTGCCAGCAGTTTGCAGGGGGCTGCTAATGAAAAACTGTTTTTT; cdr3_aa: CASSLQGAANEKLFF